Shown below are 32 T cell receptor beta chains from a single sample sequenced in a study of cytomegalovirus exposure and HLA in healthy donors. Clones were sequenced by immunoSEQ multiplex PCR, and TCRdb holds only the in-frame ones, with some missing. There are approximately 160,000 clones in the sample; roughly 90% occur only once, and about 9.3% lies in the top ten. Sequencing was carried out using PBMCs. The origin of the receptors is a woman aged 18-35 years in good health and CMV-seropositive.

CDR3 DNA: TGCGCCAGCAGCTTGGTTAGCGGGGAGTACCAAGAGACCCAGTACTTC. Its translation is CASSLVSGEYQETQYF. The chain links TRBV5-1 to TRBJ2-5; 8 bases are a match to TRBD2. This CDR3 region has 16 residues. After removal of 0 bases from V and 0 bases from J, the junction contained 4 bases not matched to a gene. The germline V gene encodes CDR1 SGHRS and CDR2 YFSETQ.

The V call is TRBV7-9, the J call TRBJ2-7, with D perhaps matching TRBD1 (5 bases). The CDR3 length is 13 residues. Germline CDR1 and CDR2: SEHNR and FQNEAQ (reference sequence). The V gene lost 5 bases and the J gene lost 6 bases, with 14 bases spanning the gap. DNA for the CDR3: TGTGCCAGCAGCCCAGGCCAGGGTAGCGAGCAGTACTTC. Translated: CASSPGQGSEQYF. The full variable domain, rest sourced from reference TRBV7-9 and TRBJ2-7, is DTGVSQNPRHKITKRGQNVTFRCDPISEHNRLYWYRQTLGQGPEFLTYFQNEAQLEKSRLLSDRFSAERPKGSFSTLEIQRTEQGDSAMYLCASSPGQGSEQYFGPGTRLTVT.

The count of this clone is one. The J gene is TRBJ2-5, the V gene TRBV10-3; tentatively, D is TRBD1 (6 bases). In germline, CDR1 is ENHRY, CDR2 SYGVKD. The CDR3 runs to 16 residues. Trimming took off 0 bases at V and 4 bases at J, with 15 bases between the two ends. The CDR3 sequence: CAISESWQGKGETQYF. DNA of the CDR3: TGTGCCATCAGTGAGTCGTGGCAGGGGAAAGGAGAGACCCAGTACTTC.

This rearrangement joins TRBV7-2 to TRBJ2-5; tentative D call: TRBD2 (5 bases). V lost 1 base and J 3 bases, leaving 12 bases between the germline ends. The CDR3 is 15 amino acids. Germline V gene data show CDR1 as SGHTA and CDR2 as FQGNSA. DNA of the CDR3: TGTGCCAGCAGCTTAGGACTTACTAGTAAAGAGACCCAGTACTTC. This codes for CASSLGLTSKETQYF. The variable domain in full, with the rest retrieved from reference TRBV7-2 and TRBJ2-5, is GAGVSQSPSNKVTEKGKDVELRCDPISGHTALYWYRQSLGQGLEFLIYFQGNSAPDKSGLPSDRFSAERTGGSVSTLTIQRTQQEDSAVYLCASSLGLTSKETQYFGPGTRLLVL.

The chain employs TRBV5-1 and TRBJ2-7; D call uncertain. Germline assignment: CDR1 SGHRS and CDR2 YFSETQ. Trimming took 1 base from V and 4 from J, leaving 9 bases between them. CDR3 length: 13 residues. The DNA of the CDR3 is TGCGCCAGCAGCTTGAGTGAGAAGTACGAGCAGTACTTC. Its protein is CASSLSEKYEQYF.

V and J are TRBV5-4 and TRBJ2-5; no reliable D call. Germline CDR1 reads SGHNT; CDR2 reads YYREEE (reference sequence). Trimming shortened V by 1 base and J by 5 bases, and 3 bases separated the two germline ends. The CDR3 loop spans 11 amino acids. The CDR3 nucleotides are TGTGCCAGCAGCTTGTCGGAGACCCAGTACTTC. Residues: CASSLSETQYF.

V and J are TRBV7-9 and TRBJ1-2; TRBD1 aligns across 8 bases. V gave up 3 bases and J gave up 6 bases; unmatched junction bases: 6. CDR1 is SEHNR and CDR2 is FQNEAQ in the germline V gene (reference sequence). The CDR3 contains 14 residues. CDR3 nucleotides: TGTGCCAGCAGCTTCGTCGGACAGGGCGATGGCTACACCTTC. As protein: CASSFVGQGDGYTF.

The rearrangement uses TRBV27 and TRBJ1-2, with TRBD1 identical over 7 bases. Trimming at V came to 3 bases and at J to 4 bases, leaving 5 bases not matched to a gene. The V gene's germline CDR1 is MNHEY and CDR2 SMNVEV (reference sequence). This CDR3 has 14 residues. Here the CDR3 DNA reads TGTGCCAGCAGTTTTATAGGGGGCGGCTATGGCTACACCTTC. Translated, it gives CASSFIGGGYGYTF.

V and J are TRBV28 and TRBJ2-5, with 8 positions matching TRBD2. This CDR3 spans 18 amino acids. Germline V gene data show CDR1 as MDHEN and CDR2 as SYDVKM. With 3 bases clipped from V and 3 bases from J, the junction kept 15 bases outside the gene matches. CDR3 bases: TGTGCCAGCAGTTTCTCCGGGACTAGATCGAGGGCGGAAGAGACCCAGTACTTC. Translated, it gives CASSFSGTRSRAEETQYF.

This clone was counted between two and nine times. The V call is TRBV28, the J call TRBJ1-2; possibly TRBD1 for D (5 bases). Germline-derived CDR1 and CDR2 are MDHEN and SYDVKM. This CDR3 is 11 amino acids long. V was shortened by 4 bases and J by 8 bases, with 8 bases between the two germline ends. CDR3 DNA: TGTGCCAGCAGTTGGGACTCAGGCTACACCTTC. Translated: CASSWDSGYTF.

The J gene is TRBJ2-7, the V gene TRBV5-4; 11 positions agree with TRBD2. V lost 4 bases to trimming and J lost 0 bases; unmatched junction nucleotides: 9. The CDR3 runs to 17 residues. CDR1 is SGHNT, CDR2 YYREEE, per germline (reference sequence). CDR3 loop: CASSPRSGLAGSYEQYF. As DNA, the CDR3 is TGTGCCAGCAGCCCGCGATCTGGACTAGCGGGCTCCTACGAGCAGTACTTC. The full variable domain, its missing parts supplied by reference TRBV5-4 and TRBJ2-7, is ETGVTQSPTHLIKTRGQQVTLRCSSQSGHNTVSWYQQALGQGPQFIFQYYREEENGRGNFPPRFSGLQFPNYSSELNVNALELDDSALYLCASSPRSGLAGSYEQYFGPGTRLTVT.

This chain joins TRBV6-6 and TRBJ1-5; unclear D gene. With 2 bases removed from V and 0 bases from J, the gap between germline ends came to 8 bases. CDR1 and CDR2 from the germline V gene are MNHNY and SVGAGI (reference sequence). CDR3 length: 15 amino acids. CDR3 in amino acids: CASSYQSSSNQPQHF. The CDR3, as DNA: TGTGCCAGCAGTTACCAGTCCAGTAGCAATCAGCCCCAGCATTTT.

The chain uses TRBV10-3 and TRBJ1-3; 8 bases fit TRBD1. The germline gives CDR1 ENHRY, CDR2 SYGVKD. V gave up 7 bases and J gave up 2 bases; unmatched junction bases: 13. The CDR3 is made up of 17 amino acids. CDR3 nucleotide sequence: TGTGCCATCAAACGCACGGGACAGGCACTAACTGGAAACACCATATATTTT. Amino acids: CAIKRTGQALTGNTIYF.

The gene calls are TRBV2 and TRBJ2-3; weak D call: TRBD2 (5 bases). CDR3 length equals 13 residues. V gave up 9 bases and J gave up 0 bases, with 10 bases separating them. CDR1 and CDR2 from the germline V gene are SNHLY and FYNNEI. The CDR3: CASGRASTDTQYF. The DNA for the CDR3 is TGTGCCAGTGGGCGGGCTAGCACAGATACGCAGTATTTT. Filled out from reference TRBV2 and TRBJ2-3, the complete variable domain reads EPEVTQTPSHQVTQMGQEVILRCVPISNHLYFYWYRQILGQKVEFLVSFYNNEISEKSEIFDDQFSVERPDGSNFTLKIRSTKLEDSAMYFCASGRASTDTQYFGPGTRLTVL.

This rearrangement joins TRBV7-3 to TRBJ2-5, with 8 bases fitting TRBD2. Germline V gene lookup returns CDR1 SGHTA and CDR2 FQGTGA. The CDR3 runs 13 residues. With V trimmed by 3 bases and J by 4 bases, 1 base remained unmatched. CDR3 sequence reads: CASSFTSGETQYF. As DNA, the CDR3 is TGTGCCAGCAGCTTTACTAGCGGAGAGACCCAGTACTTC.

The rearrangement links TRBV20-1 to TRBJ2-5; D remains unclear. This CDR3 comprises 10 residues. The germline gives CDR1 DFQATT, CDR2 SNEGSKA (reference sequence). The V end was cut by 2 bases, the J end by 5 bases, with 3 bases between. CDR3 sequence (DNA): TGCAGTGCTAGAAGCGAGACCCAGTACTTC. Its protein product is CSARSETQYF.

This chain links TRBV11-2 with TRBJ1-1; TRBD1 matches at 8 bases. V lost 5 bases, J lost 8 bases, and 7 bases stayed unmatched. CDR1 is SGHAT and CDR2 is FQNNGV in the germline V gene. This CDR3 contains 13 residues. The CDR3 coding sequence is TGTGCCAGCAGCGCGACCAGACAGGGGGAAGCTTTCTTT. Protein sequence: CASSATRQGEAFF.

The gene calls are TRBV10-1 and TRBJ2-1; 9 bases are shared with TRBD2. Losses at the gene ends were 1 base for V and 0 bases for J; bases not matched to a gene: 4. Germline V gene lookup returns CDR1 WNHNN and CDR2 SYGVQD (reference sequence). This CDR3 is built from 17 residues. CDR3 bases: TGCGCCAGCAGTGAGTATGGCGGGAGGGGCTCCTACAATGAGCAGTTCTTC. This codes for CASSEYGGRGSYNEQFF.

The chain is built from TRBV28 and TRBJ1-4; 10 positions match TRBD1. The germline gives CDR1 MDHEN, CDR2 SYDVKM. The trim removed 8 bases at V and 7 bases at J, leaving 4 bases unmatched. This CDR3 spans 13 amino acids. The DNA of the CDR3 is TGTGCCAGCTGCGGGACAGGGGTTGAAAAACTGTTTTTT. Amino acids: CASCGTGVEKLFF.

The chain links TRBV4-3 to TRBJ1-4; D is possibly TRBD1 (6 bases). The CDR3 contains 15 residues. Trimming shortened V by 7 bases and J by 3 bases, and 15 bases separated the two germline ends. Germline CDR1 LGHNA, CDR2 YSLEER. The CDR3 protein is CASKRGGASNEKLFF. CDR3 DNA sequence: TGCGCCAGCAAGCGGGGGGGCGCGTCTAATGAAAAACTGTTTTTT.

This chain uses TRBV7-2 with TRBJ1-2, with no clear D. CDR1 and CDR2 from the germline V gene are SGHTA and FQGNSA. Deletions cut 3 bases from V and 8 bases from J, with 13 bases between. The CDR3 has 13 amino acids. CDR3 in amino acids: CASSFRQPPGYTF. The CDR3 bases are TGTGCCAGCAGCTTCAGGCAGCCGCCCGGCTACACCTTC.

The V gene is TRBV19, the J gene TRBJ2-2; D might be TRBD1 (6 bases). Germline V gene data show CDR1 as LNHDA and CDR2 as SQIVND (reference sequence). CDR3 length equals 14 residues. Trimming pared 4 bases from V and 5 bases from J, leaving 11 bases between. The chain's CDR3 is CASSKPGATGELFF. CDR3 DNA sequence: TGTGCCAGTAGTAAGCCAGGGGCTACCGGGGAGCTGTTTTTT.

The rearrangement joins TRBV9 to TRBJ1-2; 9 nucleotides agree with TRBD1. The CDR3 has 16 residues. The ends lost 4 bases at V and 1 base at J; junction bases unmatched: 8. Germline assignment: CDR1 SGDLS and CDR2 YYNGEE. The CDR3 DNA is TGTGCCAGCAGCCCTCGGACAGGGGTTCTTAACTATGGCTACACCTTC. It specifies CASSPRTGVLNYGYTF. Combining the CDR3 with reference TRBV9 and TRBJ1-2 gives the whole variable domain DSGVTQTPKHLITATGQRVTLRCSPRSGDLSVYWYQQSLDQGLQFLIQYYNGEERAKGNILERFSAQQFPDLHSELNLSSLELGDSALYFCASSPRTGVLNYGYTFGSGTRLTVV.

CDR3 sequence: CASSKTGGADTQYF. The CDR3 bases are TGTGCCAGTAGTAAGACAGGGGGAGCAGATACGCAGTATTTT. The gene calls are TRBV19 and TRBJ2-3, with TRBD1 matching over 9 bases. The junction had 3 bases not matched to a gene; V was cut back by 4 bases and J by 4 bases. The CDR3 covers 14 residues. Germline values: CDR1 LNHDA, CDR2 SQIVND (reference sequence).

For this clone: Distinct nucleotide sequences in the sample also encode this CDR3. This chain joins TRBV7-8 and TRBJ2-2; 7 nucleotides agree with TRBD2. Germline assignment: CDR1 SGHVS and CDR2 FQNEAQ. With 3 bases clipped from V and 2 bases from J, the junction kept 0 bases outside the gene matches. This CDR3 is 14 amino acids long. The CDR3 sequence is CASSLGLNTGELFF. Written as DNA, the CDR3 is TGTGCCAGCAGCTTGGGACTAAACACCGGGGAGCTGTTTTTT.

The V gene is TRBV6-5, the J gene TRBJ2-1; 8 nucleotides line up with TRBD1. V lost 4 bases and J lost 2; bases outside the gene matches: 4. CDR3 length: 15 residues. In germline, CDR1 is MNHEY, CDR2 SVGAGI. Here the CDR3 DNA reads TGTGCCAGCAGTTCCGGGACAGGAGCCTACAATGAGCAGTTCTTC. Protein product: CASSSGTGAYNEQFF.

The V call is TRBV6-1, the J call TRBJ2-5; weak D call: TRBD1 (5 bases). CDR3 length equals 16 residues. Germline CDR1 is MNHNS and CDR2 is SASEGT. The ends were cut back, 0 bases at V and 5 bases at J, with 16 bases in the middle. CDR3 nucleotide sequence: TGTGCCAGCAGTGAAGCGCAGTTAAGGGGATGGGAGACCCAGTACTTC. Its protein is CASSEAQLRGWETQYF.

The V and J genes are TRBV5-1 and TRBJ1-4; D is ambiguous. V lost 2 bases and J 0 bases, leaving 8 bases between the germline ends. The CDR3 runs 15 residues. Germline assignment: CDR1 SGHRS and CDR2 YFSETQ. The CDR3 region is CASSLSIATNEKLFF. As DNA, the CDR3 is TGCGCCAGCAGCTTATCCATAGCAACTAATGAAAAACTGTTTTTT.

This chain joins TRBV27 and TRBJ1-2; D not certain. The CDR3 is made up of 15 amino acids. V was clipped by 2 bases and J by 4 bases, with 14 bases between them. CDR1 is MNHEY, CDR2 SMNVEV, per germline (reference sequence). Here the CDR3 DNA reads TGTGCCAGCAGTTTAGGCCGGGGAACCGTCTATGGCTACACCTTC. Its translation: CASSLGRGTVYGYTF.

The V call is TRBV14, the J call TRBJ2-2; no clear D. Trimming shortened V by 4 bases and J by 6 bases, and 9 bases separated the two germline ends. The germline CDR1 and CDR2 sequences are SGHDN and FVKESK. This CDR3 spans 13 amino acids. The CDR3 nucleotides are TGTGCCAGCAGCCTGAGGAATGCCGGGGAGCTGTTTTTT. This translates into CASSLRNAGELFF.

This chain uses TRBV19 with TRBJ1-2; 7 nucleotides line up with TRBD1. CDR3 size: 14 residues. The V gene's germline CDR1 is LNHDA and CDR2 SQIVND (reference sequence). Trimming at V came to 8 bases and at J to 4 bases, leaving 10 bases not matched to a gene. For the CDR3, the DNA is TGTGCCAGTGCCGACGACAGGGCGGGCTATGGCTACACCTTC. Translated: CASADDRAGYGYTF.

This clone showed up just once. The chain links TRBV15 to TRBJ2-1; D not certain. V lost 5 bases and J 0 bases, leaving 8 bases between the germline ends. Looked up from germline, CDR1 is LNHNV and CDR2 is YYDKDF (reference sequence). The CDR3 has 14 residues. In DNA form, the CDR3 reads TGTGCCACCAGCCCAGCTAGCTCCTACAATGAGCAGTTCTTC. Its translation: CATSPASSYNEQFF.